The 10 T cell receptor beta chains presented below share a single source sample, sequenced in a study of control samples from healthy donors and cancer patients. TCRdb keeps only in-frame clones here, not all; method: immunoSEQ multiplex PCR. The sample consists of about 160,000 clones, 85% to 95% of them appearing once. Sequenced sample: blood. The receptors were sampled from a woman aged 40 to 55 in good health.

The chain carries TRBV6-2 or TRBV6-3 and TRBJ1-2; maybe TRBD1 (5 bases). CDR3 length equals 13 residues. Germline V gene data show CDR1 as MNHEY and CDR2 as SVGEGT. The germline V and J ends were trimmed by 4 bases and 3 bases, with 9 bases remaining between them. In DNA, the CDR3 is TGTGCCAGCAGTTCACAGGTCGACTATGGCTACACCTTC. The encoded protein is CASSSQVDYGYTF.

The chain uses TRBV7-3 and TRBJ2-1, with a weak D call TRBD2 (5 bases). In germline, CDR1 is SGHTA, CDR2 FQGTGA. The CDR3 covers 13 residues. The V and J ends lost 8 bases and 10 bases respectively, with 18 bases between them. In DNA form, the CDR3 reads TGTGCCAGCGCGTCCACGGGCGGGCGGGAGCAGTTCTTC. It translates to CASASTGGREQFF.

The chain is built from TRBV2 and TRBJ2-7; 9 bases align to TRBD1. The J call may be mistaken, given a closer DNA end match to TRBJ2-1. CDR1 is SNHLY and CDR2 is FYNNEI in the germline V gene. This CDR3 has 13 amino acids. The chain's CDR3 is CASTGTGQNEQFF. The CDR3 nucleotides read TGTGCCAGCACCGGGACAGGGCAAAATGAGCAGTTCTTC.

J is TRBJ1-1 and V is TRBV7-3; 7 bases are shared with TRBD1. Germline assignment: CDR1 SGHTA and CDR2 FQGTGA. The junction had 13 bases not matched to a gene; V was cut back by 4 bases and J by 11 bases. The CDR3 consists of 14 residues. The chain's CDR3 is CASSSEGAEQGAFF. In DNA, the CDR3 is TGTGCCAGCAGCTCAGAGGGGGCTGAACAGGGGGCTTTCTTT.

The chain carries TRBV3-1 (or the pseudogene TRBV3-2) and TRBJ2-7; TRBD1 agrees at 8 bases. CDR1 LGHDT and CDR2 YNNKEL come from the germline V gene (reference sequence). The junction had 2 bases not matched to a gene; V was cut back by 1 base and J by 0 bases. This CDR3 contains 15 residues. The CDR3 reads CASSQGTGSSYEQYF. The CDR3, as DNA: TGTGCCAGCAGCCAAGGGACAGGGAGCTCCTACGAGCAGTACTTC.

This chain links TRBV5-6 with TRBJ2-5, with D perhaps TRBD1 or TRBD2 (5 bases each). CDR3 length equals 15 residues. Between the trimmed V and J ends, which lost 4 bases and 3 bases, there was a span of 16 bases. Germline-derived CDR1 and CDR2 are SGHDT and YYEEEE. As DNA, the CDR3 is TGTGCCAGCAGCCTCGCTACCGGGACGGAAGAGACCCAGTACTTC. It specifies CASSLATGTEETQYF.

CDR3 amino acids: CASSQMPGLGSPLHF. The CDR3 bases are TGTGCCAGCAGCCAAATGCCAGGGTTGGGTTCACCCCTCCACTTT. The gene calls are TRBV4-2 and TRBJ1-6; the D gene is possibly TRBD1 (5 bases). The CDR3 extends over 15 amino acids. CDR1 is LGHNA and CDR2 is YNFKEQ in the germline V gene. V dropped 2 bases and J dropped 9 bases, with 14 bases sitting between them.

The chain combines TRBV5-6 with TRBJ2-2; D possibly corresponds to TRBD1 (5 bases). CDR3 length: 17 amino acids. CDR1 is SGHDT, CDR2 YYEEEE, per germline. Trimming took 0 bases from V and 6 from J, leaving 18 bases between them. The CDR3 region has the DNA TGTGCCAGCAGCTTGGCGCACCGCAGGGCCAGCGCCGGGGAGCTGTTTTTT. This encodes CASSLAHRRASAGELFF.

The chain carries TRBV3-1 (or the pseudogene TRBV3-2) and TRBJ2-2, with no clear D. The CDR3 runs 14 residues. Germline CDR1 reads LGHDT; CDR2 reads YNNKEL (reference sequence). V was cut by 0 bases and J by 6 bases, with 8 bases left in between. CDR3 sequence: CASSQERASGELFF. The CDR3 nucleotides are TGTGCCAGCAGCCAAGAAAGGGCGTCCGGGGAGCTGTTTTTT.

The rearrangement uses TRBV5-1 and TRBJ1-1; 7 nucleotides align to TRBD1. Germline V gives CDR1 SGHRS, CDR2 YFSETQ. V lost 1 base to trimming and J lost 3 bases; unmatched junction nucleotides: 6. The CDR3 totals 15 residues. In nucleotides, the CDR3 is TGCGCCAGCAGCTTGTTTGGGACAGCCGACACTGAAGCTTTCTTT. It codes for CASSLFGTADTEAFF.